A single sample is the source of the 14 T cell receptor beta chains below, sequenced in a study of cytomegalovirus exposure and HLA in healthy donors. PCR amplification relied on 60 Vbeta primers (plus 13 Jbeta primers). This table comes from immunoSEQ multiplex PCR, and its TCRdb copy is limited to in-frame clones, with some not included. The sample includes more than 90,000 clones, roughly four fifths of them seen just once. The specimen was PBMCs. Every receptor here comes from a man in his fifties in good health and CMV-seronegative.

This sequence joins TRBV5-1 and TRBJ1-2, with 7 bases that match TRBD1. The V segment lost 5 bases and the J segment 7 bases; nucleotides outside the gene matches: 17. The CDR3 sequence is 16 residues long. CDR1 and CDR2 from the germline V gene are SGHRS and YFSETQ. The CDR3 protein is CASRPNSGGLTGGYTF. In nucleotides, the CDR3 is TGCGCCAGCAGGCCTAACTCAGGGGGTCTAACGGGTGGCTACACCTTC.

V is TRBV19 and J is TRBJ2-6; no clear D gene. V lost 10 bases to trimming and J lost 2 bases, with 9 bases between them. The CDR3 runs 13 residues. In germline, CDR1 is LNHDA, CDR2 SQIVND (reference sequence). This CDR3 is CATLAPGANVLTF. The CDR3 coding sequence is TGTGCCACCTTAGCCCCTGGGGCCAACGTCCTGACTTTC.

This rearrangement joins TRBV5-8 to TRBJ1-2; D not certain. Between the trimmed V and J ends, which lost 0 bases and 7 bases, there was a span of 13 bases. Germline CDR1 is SGHTS and CDR2 is YDEGEE. The CDR3 has 14 amino acids. CDR3 amino acids: CASSLGPGGTGYTF. In DNA, the CDR3 is TGTGCCAGCAGCTTGGGGCCGGGTGGTACTGGCTACACCTTC. Combining the CDR3 with reference TRBV5-8 and TRBJ1-2 gives the whole variable domain EAGVTQSPTHLIKTRGQQATLRCSPISGHTSVYWYQQALGLGLQFLLWYDEGEERNRGNFPPRFSGRQFPNYSSELNVNALELEDSALYLCASSLGPGGTGYTFGSGTRLTVV.

V usage is TRBV6-4 and J usage is TRBJ1-2, with 7 bases aligning to TRBD1. V gave up 2 bases and J gave up 8 bases; unmatched junction bases: 11. Germline V gene sequence: CDR1 MRHNA, CDR2 SNTAGT. CDR3 size: 15 residues. CDR3 in DNA: TGTGCCAGCAGTGACACCACTCAGGGGGTGAACGGCTACACCTTC. This translates into CASSDTTQGVNGYTF.

The V call is TRBV5-1, the J call TRBJ1-1, with 7 nucleotides matching TRBD1. CDR3 length equals 15 residues. The germline gives CDR1 SGHRS, CDR2 YFSETQ. Trimming took 0 bases from V and 8 from J; bases not matched to a gene: 10. CDR3: CASSLDGQVGTEAFF. The CDR3 region has the DNA TGCGCCAGCAGCTTGGACGGACAGGTGGGAACCGAAGCTTTCTTT.

The chain uses TRBV15 and TRBJ2-7; D gene ambiguous. CDR1 is LNHNV and CDR2 is YYDKDF in the germline V gene (reference sequence). V was trimmed by 4 bases and J by 7 bases, leaving 11 bases between them. The CDR3 is 12 residues long. CDR3 nucleotide sequence: TGTGCCACCAGCAAGACGGGTGGGGAGCAGTACTTC. As protein: CATSKTGGEQYF.

This chain uses TRBV5-1 with TRBJ1-1; no firm D call. This CDR3 spans 14 amino acids. Trimming took off 4 bases at V and 0 bases at J, with 10 bases between the two ends. The germline V gene encodes CDR1 SGHRS and CDR2 YFSETQ. This CDR3 reads CASSVENMNTEAFF. Written as DNA, the CDR3 is TGCGCCAGCAGCGTCGAGAATATGAACACTGAAGCTTTCTTT.

The chain joins TRBV6-1 to TRBJ2-3; D might be TRBD2 (5 bases). Per germline, CDR1 MNHNS and CDR2 SASEGT. Trimming took 7 bases from V and 5 from J, leaving 13 bases between them. This CDR3 comprises 13 residues. CDR3 in amino acids: CASTTREGDTQYF. CDR3 sequence (DNA): TGTGCCAGCACGACCCGGGAAGGAGATACGCAGTATTTT.

V and J are TRBV6-6 and TRBJ1-2; 11 nucleotides match TRBD1. Germline trimming cut 1 base from V and 8 bases from J; bases unmatched to any gene: 3. CDR1 and CDR2 (germline): MNHNY, SVGAGI (reference sequence). This CDR3 is 14 amino acids long. CDR3 region: CASSYWGQGEGYTF. The CDR3 DNA is TGTGCCAGCAGTTACTGGGGACAGGGGGAGGGCTACACCTTC.

The chain recombines TRBV11-1 with TRBJ1-2; possible D gene TRBD1, 5 bases. Germline CDR1 and CDR2: SGHAT and FQDESV (reference sequence). This CDR3 spans 14 amino acids. V was pared by 5 bases and J by 4 bases, with 14 bases between. The CDR3: CASSPRLGGYGYTF. In DNA form, the CDR3 reads TGTGCCAGCAGCCCCCGTTTGGGGGGCTATGGCTACACCTTC.

The J gene is TRBJ1-5, the V gene TRBV19, with TRBD1 as a possible D gene (6 bases). This CDR3 region has 15 residues. V lost 5 bases, J lost 4 bases, and 15 bases lay in between. From germline, CDR1 is LNHDA and CDR2 SQIVND (reference sequence). The CDR3 DNA is TGTGCCAGTAGTCTCTCGGACAGAAGGAATCAGCCCCAGCATTTT. Translation gives CASSLSDRRNQPQHF.

The chain has TRBV7-3 and TRBJ1-5, with D maybe TRBD1 (5 bases). Trimming removed 1 base at V and 5 bases at J, with 15 bases between. The CDR3 is 16 residues long. Germline V gene lookup returns CDR1 SGHTA and CDR2 FQGTGA. The CDR3 nucleotides read TGTGCCAGCAGCTTAAGACCGGGGGGTGGGGATCAGCCCCAGCATTTT. This gives the protein CASSLRPGGGDQPQHF. Full variable domain (missing parts from reference TRBV7-3 and TRBJ1-5): GAGVSQTPSNKVTEKGKYVELRCDPISGHTALYWYRQSLGQGPEFLIYFQGTGAADDSGLPNDRFFAVRPEGSVSTLKIQRTERGDSAVYLCASSLRPGGGDQPQHFGDGTRLSIL.

The chain joins TRBV4-2 to TRBJ2-7; 9 bases are shared with TRBD2. Losses at the gene ends were 4 bases for V and 0 bases for J; bases not matched to a gene: 7. Germline-derived CDR1 and CDR2 are LGHNA and YNFKEQ. CDR3 length: 16 amino acids. The CDR3 bases are TGTGCCAGCAGCCGTAGCGGGAGCGATTTCTCCTACGAGCAGTACTTC. The encoded protein is CASSRSGSDFSYEQYF.

CDR3 protein: CASSLGLGIDEQFF. In nucleotides, the CDR3 is TGTGCCAGCAGCTTAGGGCTAGGTATCGATGAGCAGTTCTTC. V gene TRBV7-2 combines with J gene TRBJ2-1; D is uncertain. V lost 1 base to trimming and J lost 8 bases, with 12 bases between them. Germline V gene data show CDR1 as SGHTA and CDR2 as FQGNSA. CDR3 size: 14 residues.